This TCR gamma chain was documented in a study of gamma delta lymphoproliferative disorders and STAT genes. Study-wide background: The EuroClonality-NGS protocol was used to prepare delta libraries.

Per germline, CDR1 VENAVY and CDR2 YDSYNSRV. This CDR3 is 13 amino acids long. Germline trimming cut 1 base from V and 6 bases from J; bases unmatched to any gene: 6. TCRdb fed the multiplex PCR reads into CATT to redo clone calling. The sample has a few thousand gamma-chain clones, 6.5% to 9% seen once. In its sample, this clone is medium-sized (0.01 to 0.1%). The receptor sequences were amplified from genomic DNA of peripheral blood mononuclear cells. Sequencing input: blood. The source is a human donor in good health. This chain uses TRGV8 with TRGJ1 or TRGJ2. In the absence of a J gene in TCRdb, the DNA was matched to germline to assign it here. Written as DNA, the CDR3 is TGTGCCACCTGGGATAGCTCGGGTTATAAGAAACTCTTT. Its translation is CATWDSSGYKKLF.